A selection of T cell receptor beta chains follows, all from one sample in a study of T-cell reconstitution after alpha-beta-depleted transplantation in children. Using its own MiXCR run on the PCR reads, TCRdb lists one record per CDR3 protein. Of about 980,000 distinct CDR3 sequences listed, about 31% are singletons. The sequencing here drew on PBMCs, mostly from graft donor cells, taken 360 days after TCRalphabeta/CD19-depleted stem cell transplant. These receptors originate from a boy younger than two who had a stem cell transplant for SCID, so the T cells may come from the graft donor. The CDR3 runs from the conserved cysteine through the conserved F or W. A D gene is named only where the DNA matches it firmly. A clone size is listed for some rows: how often the clone was seen (once, few, many), or a class if it is expanded.

TRBV5-1	TRBJ2-7	TRBD2	16	.	TGCGCCAGCAGCCCGACCCTGACTAGCCTCTCCTACGAGCAGTACTTC	CASSPTLTSLSYEQYF
TRBV7-9	TRBJ2-7	.	13	few	TGTGCCAGCAGCGCGGGCCGCTCCTACGAGCAGTACTTC	CASSAGRSYEQYF
TRBV6-5	TRBJ1-1	.	16	.	TGTGCCAGCAGTTACTCGGTGCTGACTGGTAACACTGAAGCTTTCTTT	CASSYSVLTGNTEAFF
TRBV6-1	TRBJ2-1	TRBD1	14	.	TGTGCCAGCCATTTAGGGGGCGCGGGCAATGAGCAGTTCTTC	CASHLGGAGNEQFF
TRBV9	TRBJ2-5	.	14	.	TGTGCCAGCACCGGGGCTAGCGAGGGAGAGACCCAGTACTTC	CASTGASEGETQYF
TRBV7-2	TRBJ2-1	.	17	few	TGTGCCAGCAGCTTAGCTCTGGGGACCCATTCCTACAATGAGCAGTTCTTC	CASSLALGTHSYNEQFF
TRBV4-2	TRBJ2-5	.	16	.	TGTGCCAGCAGCCAAGATGGGGGGGGCTCCCAAGAGACCCAGTACTTC	CASSQDGGGSQETQYF
TRBV5-1	TRBJ2-1	TRBD2	16	many	TGCGCCAGCAGCTTGGGACTAGCGGGGTCCTACAATGAGCAGTTCTTC	CASSLGLAGSYNEQFF
TRBV9	TRBJ2-7	.	15	.	TGTGCCAGCAGCGTAGGGCAGGGAGGATTCTACGAGCAGTACTTC	CASSVGQGGFYEQYF
TRBV20-1	TRBJ2-7	.	13	.	TGCAGTGCCATGGGGGGATTTTTTTACGAGCAGTACTTC	CSAMGGFFYEQYF
TRBV12-3/TRBV12-4	TRBJ2-6	TRBD1	16	.	TGTGCCAGCACTCGGCAGGGGGCTACTGGGGCCAACGTCCTGACTTTC	CASTRQGATGANVLTF
TRBV5-5	TRBJ2-7	TRBD2	16	few	TGTGCCAGCAGCCTTGCCGGGACTAGCATACGGTACGAGCAGTACTTC	CASSLAGTSIRYEQYF
TRBV7-9	TRBJ2-2	.	16	.	TGTGCCAGCAGCTTAGCTCCAGGGTACCACACCGGGGAGCTGTTTTTT	CASSLAPGYHTGELFF
TRBV24-1	TRBJ2-3	.	13	few	TGTGCCACCAGTGAATCCGGACAGAGGACGCAGTATTTT	CATSESGQRTQYF
TRBV15	TRBJ1-2	TRBD1	13	.	TGTGCCACCAGCAAGGACAGGTTGTGGGGCTACACCTTC	CATSKDRLWGYTF
TRBV15	TRBJ2-7	.	15	few	TGTGCCACCAGCAGCACCGGGACGGTCCCACGGGAGCAGTACTTC	CATSSTGTVPREQYF
TRBV6-1	TRBJ1-2	.	14	.	TGTGCCAGCAGGCAGGCGTCCCGAGGGTATGGCTACACCTTC	CASRQASRGYGYTF
TRBV4-2	TRBJ2-3	.	15	.	TGTGCCAGCAGCCAAGTAGGAGCAGCGACAGATACGCAGTATTTT	CASSQVGAATDTQYF
TRBV2	TRBJ2-1	.	15	.	TGTGCCAGCAGTGAAGTGCCAGGAACCGTCAATGAGCAGTTCTTC	CASSEVPGTVNEQFF
TRBV6-5	TRBJ1-2	.	14	.	TGTGCCAGCAGTAACGGACAGCTTAACTATGGCTACACCTTC	CASSNGQLNYGYTF
TRBV4-1	TRBJ2-1	TRBD1	16	few	TGCGCCAGCAACGGTCCCGGGACAGGAGCCCCTAATGAGCAGTTCTTC	CASNGPGTGAPNEQFF
TRBV28	TRBJ2-1	.	16	few	TGTGCCAGCAGTCTCCTGGGGGCGGGCGACCACAATGAGCAGTTCTTC	CASSLLGAGDHNEQFF
TRBV20-1	TRBJ2-3	TRBD2	15	.	TGCAGTGCTAGTCCAGCGGGGCCTAGCACAGATACGCAGTATTTT	CSASPAGPSTDTQYF
TRBV11-2	TRBJ1-2	.	16	few	TGTGCCAGCAGCCCCCGGGCAGGGAAGGCTAACTATGGCTACACCTTC	CASSPRAGKANYGYTF
TRBV3-1	TRBJ1-3	.	11	.	TGTGCCAGCAGCCACGGGACGCCAATATATTTT	CASSHGTPIYF
TRBV20-1	TRBJ2-3	.	14	.	TGCAGTACAACGGGGACGGTGAGGTCAGATACGCAGTATTTT	CSTTGTVRSDTQYF
TRBV7-3	TRBJ2-3	TRBD1	16	.	TGTGCCAGCAGCTCCATGACAGGGGGTAGCACAGATACGCAGTATTTT	CASSSMTGGSTDTQYF
TRBV10-3	TRBJ2-1	.	12	.	TGTGCCATCAGTCAAGGGGGGAATGAGCAGTTCTTC	CAISQGGNEQFF
TRBV2	TRBJ2-5	.	13	.	TGTGCCAGCAGTGGGTTCGGAAAGGAGACCCAGTACTTC	CASSGFGKETQYF
TRBV5-1	TRBJ2-3	.	18	once	TGCGCCAGCAGCAACCCCAACGACCGACCATTTTCGACAGATACGCAGTATTTT	CASSNPNDRPFSTDTQYF
TRBV5-5	TRBJ1-1	.	14	few	TGTGCCAGCAGCGCAGGGATGGGAGTCACTGAAGCTTTCTTT	CASSAGMGVTEAFF
TRBV4-3	TRBJ2-1	.	18	.	TGCGCCAGCAGCCAAGATGTAAGCATATTCGGCTCCTACAATGAGCAGTTCTTC	CASSQDVSIFGSYNEQFF
TRBV12-3/TRBV12-4	TRBJ1-6	TRBD1	13	.	TGTGCCAGCAGTGGGACAGGGAGTTCACCCCTCCACTTT	CASSGTGSSPLHF
TRBV7-3	TRBJ2-5	.	13	few	TGTGCCAGCAGCTCTGCCCCTCAAGAGACCCAGTACTTC	CASSSAPQETQYF
TRBV12-3/TRBV12-4	TRBJ2-7	.	12	few	TGTGCCAGCAGTTTACAGGGCAGGGAGCAGTACTTC	CASSLQGREQYF
TRBV7-8	TRBJ1-2	.	14	.	TGTGCCAGCAGCCCGAGAGGGTTGTTCTATGGCTACACCTTC	CASSPRGLFYGYTF
TRBV5-1	TRBJ2-7	.	15	once	TGCGCCAGCAGCTTGGATGTGCGACAGGCCTACGAGCAGTACTTC	CASSLDVRQAYEQYF
TRBV10-2	TRBJ1-5	TRBD1	15	.	TGCGCCAGCAGGGGGGACAGTAGTCTCAATCAGCCCCAGCATTTT	CASRGDSSLNQPQHF
TRBV20-1	TRBJ1-2	.	10	.	TGCAGTGCTAGCGGGGGCGGCTACACCTTC	CSASGGGYTF
TRBV20-1	TRBJ2-7	.	13	few	TGCAGTGCTGAGCAGACAGTCTCCTACGAGCAGTACTTC	CSAEQTVSYEQYF
TRBV4-1	TRBJ2-1	.	13	many	TGCGCCAGCAGCCAAGACCAGTTAGGTGAGCAGTTCTTC	CASSQDQLGEQFF
TRBV4-2	TRBJ2-5	.	18	many	TGTGCCAGCAGCCAAGAACAATGGGGAACCAACAATCTGGAGACCCAGTACTTC	CASSQEQWGTNNLETQYF
TRBV6-2/TRBV6-3	TRBJ2-3	.	12	few	TGTGCCAGCAAGGAGGGCACAGATACGCAGTATTTT	CASKEGTDTQYF
TRBV20-1	TRBJ2-7	.	13	.	TGCAGTGCCCACGACAGGTATCCCTACGAGCAGTACTTC	CSAHDRYPYEQYF
TRBV5-1	TRBJ1-1	TRBD1	17	.	TGCGCCAGCAGCTTGGCCTGGGACAGCCACATGAACACTGAAGCTTTCTTT	CASSLAWDSHMNTEAFF
TRBV10-3	TRBJ2-2	.	12	.	TGTGCCATCCATGGGGACACCGGGGAGCTGTTTTTT	CAIHGDTGELFF
TRBV29-1	TRBJ2-1	TRBD1	14	.	TGCAGCGTCTCGGCCGGGACAGGATCCAATGAGCAGTTCTTC	CSVSAGTGSNEQFF
TRBV12-5	TRBJ1-1	TRBD1	15	.	TGTGCTAGTGGTTTAGACAGGGGGCCCAGACTTGAAGCTTTCTTT	CASGLDRGPRLEAFF
TRBV29-1	TRBJ1-1	TRBD1	14	.	TGCAGCGTTGGTATGGAGGGGGCTGGCACTGAAGCTTTCTTT	CSVGMEGAGTEAFF
TRBV20-1	TRBJ2-7	TRBD1	13	.	TGCAGTGCTAGAGGGACAGGGACGGGCGAGCAGTACTTC	CSARGTGTGEQYF
TRBV5-1	TRBJ2-5	TRBD1	16	.	TGCGCCAGCAGCTTGGGCCCCAACGGACAGGAAGAGACCCAGTACTTC	CASSLGPNGQEETQYF
TRBV4-1	TRBJ1-1	.	15	.	TGCGCCAGCAGCCAAGATAGGGCCCCTGGGACTGAAGCTTTCTTT	CASSQDRAPGTEAFF